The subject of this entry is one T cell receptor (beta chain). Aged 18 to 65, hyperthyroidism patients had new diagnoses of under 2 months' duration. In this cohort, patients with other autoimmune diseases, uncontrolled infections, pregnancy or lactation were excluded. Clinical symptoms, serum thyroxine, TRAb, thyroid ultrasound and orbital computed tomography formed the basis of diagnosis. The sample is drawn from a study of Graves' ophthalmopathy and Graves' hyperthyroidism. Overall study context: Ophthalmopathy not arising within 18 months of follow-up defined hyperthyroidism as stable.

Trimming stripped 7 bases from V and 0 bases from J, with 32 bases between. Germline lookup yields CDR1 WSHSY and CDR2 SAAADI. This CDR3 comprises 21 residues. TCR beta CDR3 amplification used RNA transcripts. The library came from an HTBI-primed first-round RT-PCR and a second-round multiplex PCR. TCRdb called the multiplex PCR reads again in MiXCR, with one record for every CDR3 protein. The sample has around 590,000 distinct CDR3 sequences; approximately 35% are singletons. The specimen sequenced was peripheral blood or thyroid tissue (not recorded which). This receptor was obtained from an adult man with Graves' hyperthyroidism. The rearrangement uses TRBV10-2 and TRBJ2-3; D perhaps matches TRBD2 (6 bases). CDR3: CASMALFVPSASDKSTDTQYF. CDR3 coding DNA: TGCGCCAGCATGGCTCTCTTTGTCCCTTCAGCTAGCGACAAGAGCACAGATACGCAGTATTTT.